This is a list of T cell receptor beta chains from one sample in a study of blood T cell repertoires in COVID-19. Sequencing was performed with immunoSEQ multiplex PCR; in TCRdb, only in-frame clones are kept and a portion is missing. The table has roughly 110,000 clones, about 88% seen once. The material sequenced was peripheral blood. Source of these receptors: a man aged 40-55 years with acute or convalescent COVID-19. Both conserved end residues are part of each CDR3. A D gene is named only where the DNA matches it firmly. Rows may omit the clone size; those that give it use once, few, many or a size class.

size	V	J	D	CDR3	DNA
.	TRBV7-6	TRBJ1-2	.	CASSLGPRENGYGYTF	TGTGCCAGCAGCTTAGGACCGAGGGAAAACGGCTATGGCTACACCTTC
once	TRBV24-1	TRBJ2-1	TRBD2	CATSDIVPGGRSYNEQFF	TGTGCCACCAGTGATATTGTTCCGGGGGGGCGCTCCTACAATGAGCAGTTCTTC
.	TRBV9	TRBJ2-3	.	CASSPRGGGSDTQYF	TGTGCCAGCAGCCCGAGGGGGGGAGGCTCAGATACGCAGTATTTT
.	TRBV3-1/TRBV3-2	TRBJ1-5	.	CASSEGRAQPQHF	TGTGCCAGCAGCGAGGGTAGGGCTCAGCCCCAGCATTTT
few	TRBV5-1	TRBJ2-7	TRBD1	CASSLVDRGYEQYF	TGCGCCAGCAGCTTGGTGGACAGGGGGTACGAGCAGTACTTC
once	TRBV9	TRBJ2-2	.	CASSVGDWGNTGELFF	TGTGCCAGCAGCGTTGGGGACTGGGGGAACACCGGGGAGCTGTTTTTT
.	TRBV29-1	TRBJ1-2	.	CSVEDPGGHGYTF	TGCAGCGTTGAAGACCCAGGAGGCCATGGCTACACCTTC
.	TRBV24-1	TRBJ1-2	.	CATSDEANGYTF	TGTGCCACCAGTGACGAGGCAAATGGCTACACCTTC
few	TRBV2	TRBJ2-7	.	CASRRDPIYEQYF	TGTGCCAGCAGGCGGGACCCGATATACGAGCAGTACTTC
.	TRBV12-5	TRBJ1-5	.	CASGLDAGAIQPQHF	TGTGCTAGTGGTTTGGACGCAGGGGCCATTCAGCCCCAGCATTTT
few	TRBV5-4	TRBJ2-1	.	CASSRAGGNEQFF	TGTGCCAGCAGCCGGGCCGGGGGAAATGAGCAGTTCTTC
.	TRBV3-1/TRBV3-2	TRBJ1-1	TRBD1	CASSQTGGETEAFF	TGTGCCAGCAGCCAAACAGGGGGCGAGACTGAAGCTTTCTTT
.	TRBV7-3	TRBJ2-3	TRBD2	CASSETSGGGADTQYF	TGTGCCAGCAGCGAGACTAGCGGGGGAGGGGCAGATACGCAGTATTTT
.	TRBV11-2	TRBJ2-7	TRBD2	CASSKLAGGFGEQYF	TGTGCCAGCAGCAAACTAGCGGGGGGGTTTGGAGAGCAGTACTTC
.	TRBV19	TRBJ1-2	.	CASSMEPGPGYGYTF	TGTGCCAGTAGTATGGAGCCAGGGCCTGGGTATGGCTACACCTTC
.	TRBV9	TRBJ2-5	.	CASSSGTGTSQETQYF	TGTGCCAGCAGCTCAGGAACCGGGACTTCCCAAGAGACCCAGTACTTC
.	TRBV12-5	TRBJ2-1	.	CASARRAPWDEQFF	TGTGCTAGTGCCCGGCGGGCCCCCTGGGATGAGCAGTTCTTC
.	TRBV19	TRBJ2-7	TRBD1	CASGQGFYEQYF	TGTGCCAGCGGACAGGGTTTCTACGAGCAGTACTTC
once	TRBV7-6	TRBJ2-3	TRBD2	CASSRSGGGATDTQYF	TGTGCCAGCAGCAGGTCGGGCGGGGGGGCCACAGATACGCAGTATTTT
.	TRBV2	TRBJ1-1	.	CASRPEPTEAFF	TGTGCCAGCAGACCCGAGCCCACTGAAGCTTTCTTT
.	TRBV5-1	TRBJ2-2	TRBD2	CASSWKSGGARSPGELFF	TGCGCCAGCAGCTGGAAGAGCGGGGGGGCCCGGTCCCCCGGGGAGCTGTTTTTT
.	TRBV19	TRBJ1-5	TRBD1	CASSITGGNQPQHF	TGTGCCAGTAGTATCACAGGGGGCAATCAGCCCCAGCATTTT
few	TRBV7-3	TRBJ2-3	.	CASSLGGRGTDTQYF	TGTGCCAGCAGCTTAGGGGGCAGGGGCACAGATACGCAGTATTTT
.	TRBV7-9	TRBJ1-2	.	CASSLGLNYGYTF	TGTGCCAGCAGCCTAGGGCTTAACTATGGCTACACCTTC
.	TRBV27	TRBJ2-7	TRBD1	CASSSSTGVAYEQYF	TGTGCCAGCAGTTCTTCCACAGGGGTGGCCTACGAGCAGTACTTC
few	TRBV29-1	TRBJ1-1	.	CSVEHGSTVVNTEAFF	TGCAGCGTTGAGCACGGGTCTACTGTCGTGAACACTGAAGCTTTCTTT
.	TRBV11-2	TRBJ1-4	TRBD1	CASSPRDRGLGEKLFF	TGTGCCAGCAGCCCCAGGGACAGGGGGCTGGGTGAAAAACTGTTTTTT
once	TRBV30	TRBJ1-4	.	CAWSGRRGRSNEKLFF	TGTGCCTGGAGTGGGAGAAGGGGTCGATCTAATGAAAAACTGTTTTTT
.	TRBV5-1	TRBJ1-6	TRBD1	CASSSWPGQGNSPLHF	TGCGCCAGCAGCTCGTGGCCGGGACAGGGTAATTCACCCCTCCACTTT
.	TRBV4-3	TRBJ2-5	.	CASSQMGSPQETQYF	TGCGCCAGCAGCCAAATGGGGAGCCCCCAAGAGACCCAGTACTTC
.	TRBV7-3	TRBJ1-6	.	CASSLTAGNSPLHF	TGTGCCAGCAGCCTCACAGCGGGCAATTCACCCCTCCACTTT
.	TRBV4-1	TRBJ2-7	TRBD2	CASSPMRGRAGEQYF	TGCGCCAGCAGCCCAATGCGGGGCAGAGCGGGGGAGCAGTACTTC
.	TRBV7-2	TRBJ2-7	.	CASSLNGVGEQYF	TGTGCCAGCAGCTTAAACGGGGTTGGGGAGCAGTACTTC
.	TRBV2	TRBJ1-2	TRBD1	CASSVIGTGRYYGYTF	TGTGCCAGCAGTGTTATCGGGACAGGACGGTACTATGGCTACACCTTC
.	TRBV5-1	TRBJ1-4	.	CASSLAYGATNEKLFF	TGCGCCAGCAGCTTGGCCTACGGTGCAACTAATGAAAAACTGTTTTTT
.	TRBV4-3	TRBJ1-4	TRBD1	CASSQDWDSTNEKLFF	TGCGCCAGCAGCCAAGATTGGGACAGTACTAATGAAAAACTGTTTTTT
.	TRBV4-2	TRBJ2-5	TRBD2	CASSQDSRGGRETQYF	TGTGCCAGCAGCCAAGATTCCCGGGGGGGCCGGGAGACCCAGTACTTC
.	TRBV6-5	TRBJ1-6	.	CATGLNSPLHF	TGTGCCACCGGACTAAATTCACCCCTCCACTTT
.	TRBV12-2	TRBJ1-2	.	CASRLVLRITGLSGYTF	TGTGCAAGTCGCTTAGTTCTAAGAATTACAGGGTTATCAGGCTACACCTTC
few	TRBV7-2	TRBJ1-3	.	CASSFQGPGNTIYF	TGTGCCAGCAGCTTTCAGGGCCCTGGAAACACCATATATTTT
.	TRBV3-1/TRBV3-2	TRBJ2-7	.	CASSQDLGGTYEQYF	TGTGCCAGCAGCCAAGACCTTGGCGGCACCTACGAGCAGTACTTC
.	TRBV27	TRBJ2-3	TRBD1	CASSLYPDRGPPHTQYF	TGTGCCAGCAGTTTATATCCGGACAGGGGACCCCCGCATACGCAGTATTTT
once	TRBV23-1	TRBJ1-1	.	CASSHRTAGTEAFF	TGCGCCAGCAGTCACCGGACAGCTGGCACTGAAGCTTTCTTT
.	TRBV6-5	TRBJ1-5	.	CASRPGQSYGQPQHF	TGTGCCAGCAGACCGGGACAAAGCTACGGTCAGCCCCAGCATTTT
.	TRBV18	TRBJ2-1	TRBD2	CASSPGLAGGHEQFF	TGTGCCAGCTCACCCGGACTAGCGGGGGGGCATGAGCAGTTCTTC
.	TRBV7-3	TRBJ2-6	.	CASSSQALSGANVLTF	TGTGCCAGCAGCTCACAGGCTCTCTCTGGGGCCAACGTCCTGACTTTC
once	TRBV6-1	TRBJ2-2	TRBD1	CASSEGTGKLFF	TGTGCCAGCAGTGAAGGGACAGGGAAGCTGTTTTTT
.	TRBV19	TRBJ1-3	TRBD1	CASSSIAGGGGNTIYF	TGTGCCAGTAGTTCCATTGCAGGGGGCGGAGGAAACACCATATATTTT
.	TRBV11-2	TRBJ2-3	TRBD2	CASSFRLAGFTDTQYF	TGTGCCAGCAGCTTCAGACTAGCGGGTTTCACAGATACGCAGTATTTT